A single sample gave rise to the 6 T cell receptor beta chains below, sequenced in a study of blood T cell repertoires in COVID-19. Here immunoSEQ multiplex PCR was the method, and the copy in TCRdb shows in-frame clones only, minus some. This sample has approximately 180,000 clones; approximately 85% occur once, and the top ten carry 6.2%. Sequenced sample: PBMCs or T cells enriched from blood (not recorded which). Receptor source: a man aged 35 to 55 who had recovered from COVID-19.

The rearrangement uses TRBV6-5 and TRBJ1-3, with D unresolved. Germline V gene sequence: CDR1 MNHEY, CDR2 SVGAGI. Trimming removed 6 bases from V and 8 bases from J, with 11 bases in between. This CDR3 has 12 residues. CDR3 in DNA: TGTGCCAGCAGCCGCCTGGCGGACACCATATATTTT. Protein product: CASSRLADTIYF.

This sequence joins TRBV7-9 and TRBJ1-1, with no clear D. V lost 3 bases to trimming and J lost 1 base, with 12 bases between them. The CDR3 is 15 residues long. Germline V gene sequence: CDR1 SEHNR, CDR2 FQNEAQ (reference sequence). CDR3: CASSFPQPRNTEAFF. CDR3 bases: TGTGCCAGCAGCTTCCCACAGCCCAGGAACACTGAAGCTTTCTTT.

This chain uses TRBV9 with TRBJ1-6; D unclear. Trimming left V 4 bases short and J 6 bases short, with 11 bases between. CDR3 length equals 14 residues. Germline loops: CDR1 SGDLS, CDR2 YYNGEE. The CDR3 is CASSPDMVNSPLHF. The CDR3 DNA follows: TGTGCCAGCAGCCCCGACATGGTTAATTCACCCCTCCACTTT.

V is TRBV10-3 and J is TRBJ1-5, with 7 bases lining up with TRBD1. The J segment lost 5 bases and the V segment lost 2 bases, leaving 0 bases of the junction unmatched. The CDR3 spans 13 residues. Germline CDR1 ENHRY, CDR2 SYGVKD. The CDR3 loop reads CAISEQGDQPQHF. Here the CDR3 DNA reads TGTGCCATCAGTGAGCAGGGGGATCAGCCCCAGCATTTT.

The CDR3 bases are TGTGCCAGTAGTCAAACAAGGAACACTGAAGCTTTCTTT. The encoded protein is CASSQTRNTEAFF. V gene TRBV19 combines with J gene TRBJ1-1; D is unclear. V lost 5 bases and J 1 base, leaving 8 bases between the germline ends. This CDR3 is 13 amino acids long. Germline V CDR1 and CDR2: LNHDA, SQIVND (reference sequence).

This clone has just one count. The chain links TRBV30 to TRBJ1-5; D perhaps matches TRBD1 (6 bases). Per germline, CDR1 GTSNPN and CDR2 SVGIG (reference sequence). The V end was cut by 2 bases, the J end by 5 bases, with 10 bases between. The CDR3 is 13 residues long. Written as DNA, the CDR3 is TGTGCCTGGAGTAACAGGGTGGATCAGCCCCAGCATTTT. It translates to CAWSNRVDQPQHF.